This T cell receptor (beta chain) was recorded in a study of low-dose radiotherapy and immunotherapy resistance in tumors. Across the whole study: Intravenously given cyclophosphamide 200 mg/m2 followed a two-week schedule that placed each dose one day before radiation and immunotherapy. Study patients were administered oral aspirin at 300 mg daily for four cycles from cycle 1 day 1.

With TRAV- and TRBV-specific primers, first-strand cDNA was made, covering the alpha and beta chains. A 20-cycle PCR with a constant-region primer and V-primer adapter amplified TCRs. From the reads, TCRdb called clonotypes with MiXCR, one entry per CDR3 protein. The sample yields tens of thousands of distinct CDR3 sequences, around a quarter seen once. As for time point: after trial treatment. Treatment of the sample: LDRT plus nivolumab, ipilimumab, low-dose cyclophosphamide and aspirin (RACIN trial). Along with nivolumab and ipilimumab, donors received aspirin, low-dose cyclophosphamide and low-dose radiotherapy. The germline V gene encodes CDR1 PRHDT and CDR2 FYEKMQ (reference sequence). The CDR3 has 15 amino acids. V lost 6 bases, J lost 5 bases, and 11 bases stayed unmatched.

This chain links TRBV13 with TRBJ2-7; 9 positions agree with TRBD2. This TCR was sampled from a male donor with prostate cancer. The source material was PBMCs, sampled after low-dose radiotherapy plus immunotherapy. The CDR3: CASSEVLAGHDEQYF. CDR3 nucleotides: TGTGCCAGCAGTGAAGTCCTAGCGGGACATGACGAGCAGTACTTC.